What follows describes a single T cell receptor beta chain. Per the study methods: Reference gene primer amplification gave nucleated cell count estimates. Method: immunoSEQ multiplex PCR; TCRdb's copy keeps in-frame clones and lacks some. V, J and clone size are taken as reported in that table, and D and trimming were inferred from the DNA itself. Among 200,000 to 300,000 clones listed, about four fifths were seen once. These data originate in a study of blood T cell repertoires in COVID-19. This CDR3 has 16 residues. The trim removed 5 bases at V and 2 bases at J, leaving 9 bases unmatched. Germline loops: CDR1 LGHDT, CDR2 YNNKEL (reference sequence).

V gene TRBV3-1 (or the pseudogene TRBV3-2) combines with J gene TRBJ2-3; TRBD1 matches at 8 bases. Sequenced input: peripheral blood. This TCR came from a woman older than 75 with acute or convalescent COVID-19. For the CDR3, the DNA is TGTGCCAGCAGCACCGGACAGGGACCACTCACAGATACGCAGTATTTT. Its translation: CASSTGQGPLTDTQYF.